Following are 25 T cell receptor beta chains from one sample sequenced in a study of shared clonotypes between healthy human individuals. Sequencing was performed with immunoSEQ multiplex PCR; in TCRdb, only in-frame clones are kept and a portion is missing. The table shows fewer than 2.5 million clones, with over 85% occurring only once. Sequencing was carried out using naive CD4+ T cells from PBMCs. Subset reported: CD45RA+ positively selected. The receptors come from a man in his late teens or twenties in good health. Some clones in this sample may be carry-over from other donors' samples.

This rearrangement joins TRBV6-1 to TRBJ1-3; D remains unclear. V shed 7 bases and J shed 0 bases, with 13 bases lying between them. This CDR3 spans 15 amino acids. Germline V gives CDR1 MNHNS, CDR2 SASEGT. The CDR3 loop is CASTRSLGSGNTIYF. The CDR3 nucleotides are TGTGCCAGCACCCGATCCCTGGGCTCTGGAAACACCATATATTTT.

This clone was counted once. J is TRBJ2-3 and V is TRBV18; 10 positions agree with TRBD2. CDR3 length: 14 residues. With 5 bases clipped from V and 6 bases from J, the junction kept 5 bases outside the gene matches. CDR1 is KGHSH, CDR2 LQKENI, per germline. The CDR3 spells CASSSGLAADTQYF. The CDR3 nucleotides are TGTGCCAGCTCATCCGGACTAGCGGCGGATACGCAGTATTTT.

The chain uses TRBV10-3 and TRBJ1-2; 10 bases are shared with TRBD1. V shed 5 bases, J shed 7 bases, and the junction held 10 bases outside the gene matches. Germline lookup yields CDR1 ENHRY and CDR2 SYGVKD. The CDR3 is made up of 15 amino acids. This CDR3 is CAISPRQGAMGGYTF. Written as DNA, the CDR3 is TGTGCCATCAGTCCTCGACAGGGGGCAATGGGTGGCTACACCTTC.

A single count supports this clone. The sample contains more than one DNA sequence encoding this CDR3. The gene calls are TRBV28 and TRBJ2-2; D is uncertain. The germline gives CDR1 MDHEN, CDR2 SYDVKM. The CDR3 is 11 amino acids. V lost 5 bases, J lost 6 bases, and 4 bases lay in between. The CDR3 reads CASSLSGELFF. CDR3 nucleotides: TGTGCCAGCAGTCTTTCCGGGGAGCTGTTTTTT.

The chain links TRBV19 to TRBJ1-1; 7 bases map to TRBD1. Germline V gene lookup returns CDR1 LNHDA and CDR2 SQIVND (reference sequence). The CDR3 has 14 amino acids. Trimming took 7 bases from V and 1 from J; bases not matched to a gene: 6. In nucleotides, the CDR3 is TGTGCCAGTACCTCTGGACAGGAGAACACTGAAGCTTTCTTT. Its translation: CASTSGQENTEAFF.

The chain carries TRBV18 and TRBJ2-1; 8 nucleotides line up with TRBD2. V shed 1 base and J 7 bases; nucleotides not matched to a gene: 18. Germline V gene data show CDR1 as KGHSH and CDR2 as LQKENI. This CDR3 contains 19 residues. The CDR3 here is CASSPLRRGRTPSPNEQFF. CDR3 bases: TGTGCCAGCTCACCACTGCGGCGCGGGAGGACCCCCAGTCCTAATGAGCAGTTCTTC.

V is TRBV25-1 and J is TRBJ2-3, with TRBD2 identical over 12 bases. The V gene's germline CDR1 is MGHDK and CDR2 SYGVNS. V was clipped by 4 bases and J by 2 bases; unmatched bases: 4. The CDR3 length is 16 residues. CDR3: CASSGWTSGNTDTQYF. DNA of the CDR3: TGTGCCAGCAGTGGATGGACTAGCGGGAACACAGATACGCAGTATTTT.

A word on this clone: Other DNA sequences in this sample translate to the same CDR3. J is TRBJ1-1 and V is TRBV7-2; 8 nucleotides align to TRBD1. The junction had 4 bases not matched to a gene; V was cut back by 2 bases and J by 5 bases. The CDR3 has 14 amino acids. Germline V lookup: CDR1 SGHTA, CDR2 FQGNSA. The CDR3 DNA is TGTGCCAGCAGCTTACAGGGGGCGGGTACTGAAGCTTTCTTT. Protein: CASSLQGAGTEAFF.

This sequence joins TRBV11-3 and TRBJ2-3, with 8 bases matching TRBD2. CDR3 size: 15 residues. V was clipped by 1 base and J by 5 bases; unmatched bases: 5. Germline V gene sequence: CDR1 SGHNT, CDR2 YENEEA. The CDR3 DNA follows: TGTGCCAGCAGCTTAGTAGCGGGGCCGGGAGATACGCAGTATTTT. Translation gives CASSLVAGPGDTQYF.

The chain is built from TRBV7-2 and TRBJ1-2, with D perhaps matching TRBD1 (5 bases). Germline V gene lookup returns CDR1 SGHTA and CDR2 FQGNSA. This CDR3 spans 14 amino acids. Trimming took 5 bases from V and 2 from J, leaving 12 bases between them. The CDR3 protein is CASSPGRLNYGYTF. DNA for the CDR3: TGTGCCAGCAGCCCGGGACGGCTCAACTATGGCTACACCTTC.

This chain uses TRBV18 with TRBJ2-1; no reliable D call. The CDR3 has 12 amino acids. Deletions cut 5 bases from V and 14 bases from J, with 16 bases between. CDR1 is KGHSH and CDR2 is LQKENI in the germline V gene. The CDR3 reads CASSSGPAKKFF. CDR3 nucleotide sequence: TGTGCCAGCTCATCCGGGCCCGCTAAGAAGTTCTTC.

The chain carries TRBV6-5 and TRBJ2-5, with D perhaps TRBD1 (6 bases). Germline values: CDR1 MNHEY, CDR2 SVGAGI. Deletions cut 5 bases from V and 1 base from J, with 14 bases between. This CDR3 spans 15 amino acids. The CDR3 DNA follows: TGTGCCAGCAGTAATTGGGCGGACAGCCAAGAGACCCAGTACTTC. This encodes CASSNWADSQETQYF.

The V call is TRBV30, the J call TRBJ2-3; no definite D call. The germline CDR1 and CDR2 sequences are GTSNPN and SVGIG (reference sequence). V lost 8 bases and J 6 bases, leaving 9 bases between the germline ends. This CDR3 is built from 10 residues. CDR3 sequence (DNA): TGTGCCCTGGCTGGGGATACGCAGTATTTT. Translated: CALAGDTQYF.

Turning to this clone: Other nucleotide sequences in the sample specify the same CDR3. This chain uses TRBV7-8 with TRBJ2-7, with 10 nucleotides matching TRBD2. Germline trimming cut 1 base from V and 3 bases from J; bases unmatched to any gene: 3. The CDR3 covers 15 residues. The germline V gene has CDR1 SGHVS and CDR2 FQNEAQ. The chain's CDR3 is CASSLGLAGNYEQYF. The CDR3 nucleotides are TGTGCCAGCAGCTTAGGACTAGCGGGTAACTACGAGCAGTACTTC.

This clone was counted only a few times. The chain recombines TRBV29-1 with TRBJ1-4; no reliable D call. Germline V gene data show CDR1 as SQVTM and CDR2 as ANQGSEA. V was cut by 2 bases and J by 7 bases, with 11 bases left in between. The CDR3 contains 13 residues. In nucleotides, the CDR3 is TGCAGCGTTGAATACAGCCCCGGTGAAAAACTGTTTTTT. As protein: CSVEYSPGEKLFF.

The chain couples TRBV27 to TRBJ2-3; perhaps TRBD1 as D (5 bases). Germline-derived CDR1 and CDR2 are MNHEY and SMNVEV (reference sequence). Trimming shortened V by 7 bases and J by 2 bases, and 16 bases separated the two germline ends. The CDR3 totals 15 residues. CDR3 loop: CASKGVRFPTDTQYF. The CDR3 DNA follows: TGTGCCAGCAAAGGGGTTCGATTCCCCACAGATACGCAGTATTTT.

The chain has TRBV28 and TRBJ2-3; D not resolved. The germline CDR1 and CDR2 sequences are MDHEN and SYDVKM. V was shortened by 6 bases and J by 1 base, with 11 bases between the two germline ends. The CDR3 spans 14 residues. In DNA, the CDR3 is TGTGCCAGCAGCGAGCCTAGGGGCACAGATACGCAGTATTTT. This gives the protein CASSEPRGTDTQYF.

This clone has only one observation. The rearrangement uses TRBV5-1 and TRBJ2-7, with D possibly matching TRBD1 (5 bases). Germline CDR1 SGHRS, CDR2 YFSETQ. The germline V and J ends were trimmed by 0 bases and 2 bases, with 15 bases remaining between them. CDR3 length: 16 residues. The CDR3: CASSLGELGVTYEQYF. CDR3 nucleotides: TGCGCCAGCAGCTTGGGAGAGTTAGGGGTCACCTACGAGCAGTACTTC. Looking up the rest from reference TRBV5-1 and TRBJ2-7 gives the full variable domain: KAGVTQTPRYLIKTRGQQVTLSCSPISGHRSVSWYQQTPGQGLQFLFEYFSETQRNKGNFPGRFSGRQFSNSRSEMNVSTLELGDSALYLCASSLGELGVTYEQYFGPGTRLTVT.

The V call is TRBV6-4, the J call TRBJ2-3, with a possible D match to TRBD2 (6 bases). Germline assignment: CDR1 MRHNA and CDR2 SNTAGT. The CDR3 consists of 13 residues. V was cut by 6 bases and J by 0 bases, with 7 bases left in between. The CDR3 DNA is TGTGCCAGCAGGGGGACTAGCACAGATACGCAGTATTTT. It yields the protein CASRGTSTDTQYF.

This clone was found a few times. V and J are TRBV2 and TRBJ1-5; no clear D. The germline V gene encodes CDR1 SNHLY and CDR2 FYNNEI. The CDR3 has 12 amino acids. V was trimmed by 8 bases and J by 6 bases, leaving 11 bases between them. The CDR3 DNA sequence: TGTGCCAGCCGCTACTTTTTTCAGCCCCAGCATTTT. Amino acid sequence: CASRYFFQPQHF.

The chain recombines TRBV30 with TRBJ1-5; a weak D match, TRBD1 (6 bases). This CDR3 comprises 13 residues. V gave up 5 bases and J gave up 7 bases, with 15 bases separating them. CDR1 GTSNPN and CDR2 SVGIG come from the germline V gene (reference sequence). CDR3 DNA: TGTGCCTGGTCAGCAGGGGTCCAGCAGCCCCAGCATTTT. This translates into CAWSAGVQQPQHF. The full variable domain, in which reference TRBV30 and TRBJ1-5 provide the parts outside the CDR3, is SQTIHQWPATLVQPVGSPLSLECTVEGTSNPNLYWYRQAAGRGLQLLFYSVGIGQISSEVPQNLSASRPQDRQFILSSKKLLLSDSGFYLCAWSAGVQQPQHFGDGTRLSIL.

The V gene is TRBV19, the J gene TRBJ2-3; D is perhaps TRBD1 or TRBD2 (7 bases each). The CDR3 runs 14 residues. V lost 6 bases and J 4 bases, leaving 14 bases between the germline ends. Germline-derived CDR1 and CDR2 are LNHDA and SQIVND (reference sequence). The CDR3 DNA is TGTGCCAGTAGACGACAGGGAGGGGCAGATACGCAGTATTTT. This encodes CASRRQGGADTQYF.

The chain combines TRBV28 with TRBJ2-7; TRBD2 matches 7 bases. CDR1 and CDR2 (germline): MDHEN, SYDVKM. V was clipped by 7 bases and J by 2 bases; unmatched bases: 5. The CDR3 sequence is 13 residues long. The CDR3 DNA reads as TGTGCCAGCAACTTCGGGACTACCTACGAGCAGTACTTC. It encodes CASNFGTTYEQYF.

The chain joins TRBV11-2 to TRBJ1-3, with 8 bases aligning to TRBD1. This CDR3 has 15 amino acids. Losses at the gene ends were 4 bases for V and 2 bases for J; bases not matched to a gene: 4. In germline, CDR1 is SGHAT, CDR2 FQNNGV. The CDR3 region is CASSWVRGPGNTIYF. In nucleotides, the CDR3 is TGTGCCAGCAGCTGGGTCAGGGGGCCTGGAAACACCATATATTTT.

V gene TRBV30 combines with J gene TRBJ2-3; 10 positions agree with TRBD2. The CDR3 totals 14 residues. V trimming: 1 base; J trimming: 3 bases; junction bases outside the gene matches: 1. CDR1 and CDR2 from the germline V gene are GTSNPN and SVGIG (reference sequence). DNA for the CDR3: TGTGCCTGGAGTGCACTAGCGGGAACAGATACGCAGTATTTT. Protein: CAWSALAGTDTQYF.